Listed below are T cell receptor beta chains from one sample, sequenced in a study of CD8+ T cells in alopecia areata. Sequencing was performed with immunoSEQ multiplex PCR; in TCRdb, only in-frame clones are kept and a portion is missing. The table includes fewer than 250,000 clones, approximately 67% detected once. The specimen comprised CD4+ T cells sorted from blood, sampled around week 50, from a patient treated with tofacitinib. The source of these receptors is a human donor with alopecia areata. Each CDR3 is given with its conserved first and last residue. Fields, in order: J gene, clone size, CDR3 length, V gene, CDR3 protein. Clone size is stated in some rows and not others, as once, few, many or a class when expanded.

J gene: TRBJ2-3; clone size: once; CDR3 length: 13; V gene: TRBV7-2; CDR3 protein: CASSPPGADTQYF
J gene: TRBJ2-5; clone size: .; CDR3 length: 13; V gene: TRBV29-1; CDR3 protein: CSVQGILVETQYF
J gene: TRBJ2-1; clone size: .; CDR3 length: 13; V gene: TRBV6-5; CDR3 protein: CARGTSGGPGQFF
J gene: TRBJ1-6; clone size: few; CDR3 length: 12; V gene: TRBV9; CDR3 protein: CASSGLGTPLHF
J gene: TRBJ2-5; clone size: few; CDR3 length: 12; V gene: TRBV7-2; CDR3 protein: CASSQAGETQYF
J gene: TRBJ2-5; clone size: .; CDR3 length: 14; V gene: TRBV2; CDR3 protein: CASGRERTQETQYF
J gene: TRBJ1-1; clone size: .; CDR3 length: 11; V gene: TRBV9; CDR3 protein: CAGDRGTEAFF
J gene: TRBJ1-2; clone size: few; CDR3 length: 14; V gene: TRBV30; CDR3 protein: CAWSEIPGQRGYTF
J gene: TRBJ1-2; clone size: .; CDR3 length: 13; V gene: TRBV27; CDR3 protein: CASSFGVNYGYTF
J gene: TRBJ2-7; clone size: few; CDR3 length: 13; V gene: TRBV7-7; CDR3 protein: CASSLARPYEQYF
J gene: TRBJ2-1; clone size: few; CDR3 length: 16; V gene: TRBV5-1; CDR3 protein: CASSREGQGAGNEQFF
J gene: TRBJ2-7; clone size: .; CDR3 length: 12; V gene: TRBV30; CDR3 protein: CAWSRSSYEQYF
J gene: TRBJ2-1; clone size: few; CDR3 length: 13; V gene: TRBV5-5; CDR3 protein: CAITTVGSNEQFF
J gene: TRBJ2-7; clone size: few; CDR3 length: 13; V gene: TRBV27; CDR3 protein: CASSLRAGGEQYF
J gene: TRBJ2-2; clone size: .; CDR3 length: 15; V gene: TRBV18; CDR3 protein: CASPGQTPNTGELFF
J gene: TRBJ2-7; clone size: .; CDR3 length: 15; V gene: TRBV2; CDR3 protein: CASGDRQGRIHEQYF
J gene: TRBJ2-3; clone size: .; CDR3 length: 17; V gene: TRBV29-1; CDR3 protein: CSVGPSGGRISTDTQYF
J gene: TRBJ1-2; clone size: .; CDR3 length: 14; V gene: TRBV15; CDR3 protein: CATSTSSVIYGYTF
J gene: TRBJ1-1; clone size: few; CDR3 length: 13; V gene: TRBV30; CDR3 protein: CAWSYGRRAEAFF
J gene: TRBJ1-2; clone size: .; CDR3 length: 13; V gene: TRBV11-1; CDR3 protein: CASSYIQGDGYTF
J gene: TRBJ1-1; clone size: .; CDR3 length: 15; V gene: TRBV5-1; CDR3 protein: CASSKTGSPNTEAFF
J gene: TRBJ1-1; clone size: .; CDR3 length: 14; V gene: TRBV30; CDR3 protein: CAWTLTGKVTEAFF
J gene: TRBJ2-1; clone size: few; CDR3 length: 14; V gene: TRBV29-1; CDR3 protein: CSAELALSYNEQFF
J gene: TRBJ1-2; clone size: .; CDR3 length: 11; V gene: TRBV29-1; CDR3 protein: CSVRDTYGYTF
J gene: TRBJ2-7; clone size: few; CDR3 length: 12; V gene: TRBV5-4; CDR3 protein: CASSRDDYEQYF
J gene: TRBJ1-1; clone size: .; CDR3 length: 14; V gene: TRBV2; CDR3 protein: CASSGKTVNTEAFF
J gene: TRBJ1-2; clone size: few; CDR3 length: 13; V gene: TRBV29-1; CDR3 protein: CSVMDRARYGYTF
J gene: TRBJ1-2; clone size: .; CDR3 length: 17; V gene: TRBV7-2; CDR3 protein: CASSLAISRVLAYGYTF
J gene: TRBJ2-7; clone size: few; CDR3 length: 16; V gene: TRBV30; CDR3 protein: CAWSEWGRGKSYEQYF
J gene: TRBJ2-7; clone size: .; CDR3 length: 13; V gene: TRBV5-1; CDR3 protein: CASSSQASNEQYF
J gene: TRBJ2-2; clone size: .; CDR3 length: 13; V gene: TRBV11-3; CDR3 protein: CASSLRSPGELFF
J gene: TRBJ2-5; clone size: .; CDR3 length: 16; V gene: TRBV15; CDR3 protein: CATSRSPQPREETQYF
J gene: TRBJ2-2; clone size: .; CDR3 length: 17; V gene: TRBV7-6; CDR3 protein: CASRPTTSGGTTGELFF
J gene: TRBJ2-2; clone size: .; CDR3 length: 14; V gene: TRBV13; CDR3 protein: CASSLRQGPGELFF
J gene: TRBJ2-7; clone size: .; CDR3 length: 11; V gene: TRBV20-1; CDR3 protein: CSASVGGEQYF
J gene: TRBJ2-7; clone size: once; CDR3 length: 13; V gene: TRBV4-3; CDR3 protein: CASSRDRGYEQYF
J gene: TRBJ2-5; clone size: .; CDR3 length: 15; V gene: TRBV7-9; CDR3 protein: CASSLLPMRQETQYF
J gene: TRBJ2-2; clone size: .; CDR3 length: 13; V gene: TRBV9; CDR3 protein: CASSANRGRELFF
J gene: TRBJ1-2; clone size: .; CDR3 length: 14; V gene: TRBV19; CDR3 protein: CASSIEAALYGYTF
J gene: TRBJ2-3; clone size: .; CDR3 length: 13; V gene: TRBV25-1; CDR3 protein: CASMIRGTDTQYF
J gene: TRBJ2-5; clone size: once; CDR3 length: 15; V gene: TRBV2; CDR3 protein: CASSESAPAGETQYF
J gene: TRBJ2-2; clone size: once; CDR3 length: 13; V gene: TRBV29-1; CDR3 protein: CSVAGLGTGELFF
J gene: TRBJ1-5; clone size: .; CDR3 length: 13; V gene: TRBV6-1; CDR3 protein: CASSETLNQPQHF
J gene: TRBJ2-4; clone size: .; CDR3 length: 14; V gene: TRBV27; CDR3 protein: CASSFGRQGNIQYF
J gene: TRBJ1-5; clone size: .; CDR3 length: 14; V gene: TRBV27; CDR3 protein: CASSLNRWGQPQHF
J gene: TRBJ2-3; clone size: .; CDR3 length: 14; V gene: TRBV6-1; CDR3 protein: CASSVAAGTDTQYF
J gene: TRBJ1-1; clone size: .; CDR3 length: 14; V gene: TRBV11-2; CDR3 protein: CASSLAQVNTEAFF
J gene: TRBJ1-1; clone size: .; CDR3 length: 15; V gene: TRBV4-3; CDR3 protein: CASSPTGSLDTEAFF
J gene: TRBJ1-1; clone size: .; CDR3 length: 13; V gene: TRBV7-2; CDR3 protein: CASSLDGRREAFF